The 4 T cell receptor beta chains below were found in one sample sequenced in a study of PD-L1 blockade in urothelial cancer. Produced via immunoSEQ multiplex PCR; TCRdb's table is partial and in-frame only. This sample carries 35,000 to 50,000 clones, 83% of them seen once, and the ten largest clones take less than 15%. Time point indicated: peripheral blood 6 weeks after treatment start. Material: PBMCs, obtained around atezolizumab (anti-PD-L1) treatment. These TCRs come from a man aged 60 to 69 with urothelial cancer.

The chain recombines TRBV28 with TRBJ2-2; the D is unclear. V was trimmed by 6 bases and J by 1 base, leaving 15 bases between them. This CDR3 comprises 16 residues. Germline CDR1 MDHEN, CDR2 SYDVKM. In DNA form, the CDR3 reads TGTGCCAGCAGAAGACCTAGAAGTTTGAACACCGGGGAGCTGTTTTTT. Amino acids: CASRRPRSLNTGELFF.

The chain has TRBV5-5 and TRBJ2-7, with D possibly matching TRBD1 (6 bases). The V end lost 0 bases, the J end lost 3 bases, and 10 bases lay between the germline ends. Germline CDR1 SGHKS, CDR2 YYEKEE (reference sequence). This CDR3 is built from 14 residues. CDR3 DNA: TGTGCCAGCAGCTTGGGACAGGAGATCTACGAGCAGTACTTC. Protein sequence: CASSLGQEIYEQYF.

The CDR3 DNA follows: TGTGCCAGCAGCTCGAGAACGCAAGAGACCCAGTACTTC. Residues: CASSSRTQETQYF. V gene TRBV7-2 combines with J gene TRBJ2-5; D gene uncertain. The CDR3 runs to 13 residues. The germline gives CDR1 SGHTA, CDR2 FQGNSA. Trimming pared 4 bases from V and 2 bases from J, leaving 8 bases between.

V and J are TRBV11-2 and TRBJ2-5; TRBD2 agrees at 8 bases. The CDR3 is made up of 16 amino acids. The trim removed 2 bases at V and 4 bases at J, leaving 9 bases unmatched. Germline V gene lookup returns CDR1 SGHAT and CDR2 FQNNGV. In DNA, the CDR3 is TGTGCCAGCAGCTTATATAGCGGGGTTTCTCCAGAGACCCAGTACTTC. This codes for CASSLYSGVSPETQYF.